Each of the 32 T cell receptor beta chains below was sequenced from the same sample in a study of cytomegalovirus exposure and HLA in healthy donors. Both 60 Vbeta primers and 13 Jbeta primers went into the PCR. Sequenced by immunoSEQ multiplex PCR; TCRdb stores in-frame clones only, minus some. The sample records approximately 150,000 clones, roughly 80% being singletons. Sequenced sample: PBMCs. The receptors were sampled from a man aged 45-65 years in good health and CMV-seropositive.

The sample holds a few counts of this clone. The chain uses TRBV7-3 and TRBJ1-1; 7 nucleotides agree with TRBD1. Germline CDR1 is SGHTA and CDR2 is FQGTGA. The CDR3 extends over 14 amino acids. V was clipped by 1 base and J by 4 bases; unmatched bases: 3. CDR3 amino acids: CASSLSPGGTEAFF. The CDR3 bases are TGTGCCAGCAGCTTAAGCCCAGGGGGCACTGAAGCTTTCTTT.

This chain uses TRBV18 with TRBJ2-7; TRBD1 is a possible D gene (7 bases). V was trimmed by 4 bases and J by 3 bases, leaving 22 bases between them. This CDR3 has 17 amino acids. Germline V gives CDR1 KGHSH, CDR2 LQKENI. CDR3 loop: CASSLLAPQGRNYEQYF. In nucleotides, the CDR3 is TGTGCCAGCTCACTACTAGCCCCACAGGGGCGAAACTACGAGCAGTACTTC.

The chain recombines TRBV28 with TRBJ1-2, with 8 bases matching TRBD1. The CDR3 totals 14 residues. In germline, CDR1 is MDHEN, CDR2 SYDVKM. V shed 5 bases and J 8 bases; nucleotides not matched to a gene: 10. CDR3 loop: CASSRTGLGGGYTF. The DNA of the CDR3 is TGTGCCAGCAGTCGGACAGGGCTCGGCGGGGGCTACACCTTC.

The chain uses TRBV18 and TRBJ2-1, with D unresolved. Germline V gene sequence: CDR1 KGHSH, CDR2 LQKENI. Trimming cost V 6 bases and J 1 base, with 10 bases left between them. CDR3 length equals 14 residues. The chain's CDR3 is CASSPAVSYNEQFF. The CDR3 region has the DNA TGTGCCAGCTCGCCAGCAGTATCCTACAATGAGCAGTTCTTC.

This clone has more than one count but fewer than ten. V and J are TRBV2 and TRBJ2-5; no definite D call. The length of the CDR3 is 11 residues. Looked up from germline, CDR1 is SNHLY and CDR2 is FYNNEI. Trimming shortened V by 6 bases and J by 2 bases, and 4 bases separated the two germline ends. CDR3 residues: CASSRQETQYF. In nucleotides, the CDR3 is TGTGCCAGCAGCAGGCAAGAGACCCAGTACTTC.

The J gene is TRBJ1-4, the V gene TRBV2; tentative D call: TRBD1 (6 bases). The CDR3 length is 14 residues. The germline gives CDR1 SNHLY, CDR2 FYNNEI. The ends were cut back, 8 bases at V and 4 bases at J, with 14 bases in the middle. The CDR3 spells CASGPDRINEKLFF. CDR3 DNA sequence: TGTGCCAGCGGCCCCGACAGGATTAATGAAAAACTGTTTTTT.

The CDR3, as DNA: TGTGCCAGCAGCTTAAGCCAAGTCAACTATGGCTACACCTTC. Encoded protein: CASSLSQVNYGYTF. V usage is TRBV7-9 and J usage is TRBJ1-2; no reliable D call. The CDR3 runs to 14 residues. Per germline, CDR1 SEHNR and CDR2 FQNEAQ (reference sequence). Trimming removed 2 bases from V and 2 bases from J, with 9 bases in between.

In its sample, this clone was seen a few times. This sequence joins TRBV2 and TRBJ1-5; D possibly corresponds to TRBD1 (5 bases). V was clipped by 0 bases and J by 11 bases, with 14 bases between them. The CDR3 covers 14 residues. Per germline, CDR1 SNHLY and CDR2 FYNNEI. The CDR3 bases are TGTGCCAGCAGTGAAGCAACAAGGGGAATTGCCCAGCATTTT. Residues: CASSEATRGIAQHF. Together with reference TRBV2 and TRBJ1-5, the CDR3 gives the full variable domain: EPEVTQTPSHQVTQMGQEVILRCVPISNHLYFYWYRQILGQKVEFLVSFYNNEISEKSEIFDDQFSVERPDGSNFTLKIRSTKLEDSAMYFCASSEATRGIAQHFGDGTRLSIL.

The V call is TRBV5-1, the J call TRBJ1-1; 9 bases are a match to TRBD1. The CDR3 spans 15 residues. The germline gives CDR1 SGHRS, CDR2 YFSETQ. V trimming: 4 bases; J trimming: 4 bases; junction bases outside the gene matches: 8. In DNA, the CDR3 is TGCGCCAGCAGCGAGCTGACAGGGGGAGTCACTGAAGCTTTCTTT. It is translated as CASSELTGGVTEAFF.

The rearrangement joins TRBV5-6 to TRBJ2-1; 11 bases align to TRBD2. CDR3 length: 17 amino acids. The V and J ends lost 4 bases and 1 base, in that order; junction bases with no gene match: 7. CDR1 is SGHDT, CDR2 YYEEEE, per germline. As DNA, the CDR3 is TGTGCCAGCAGCAACCCTAGCGGGAGGACATCCTACAATGAGCAGTTCTTC. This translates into CASSNPSGRTSYNEQFF.

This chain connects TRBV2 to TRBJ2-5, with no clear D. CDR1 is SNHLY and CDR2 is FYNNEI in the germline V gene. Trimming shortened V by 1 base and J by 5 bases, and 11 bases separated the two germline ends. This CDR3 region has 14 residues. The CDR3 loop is CASSEGSPIETQYF. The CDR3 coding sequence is TGTGCCAGCAGTGAAGGGAGCCCAATTGAGACCCAGTACTTC. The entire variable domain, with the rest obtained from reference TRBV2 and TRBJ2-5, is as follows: EPEVTQTPSHQVTQMGQEVILRCVPISNHLYFYWYRQILGQKVEFLVSFYNNEISEKSEIFDDQFSVERPDGSNFTLKIRSTKLEDSAMYFCASSEGSPIETQYFGPGTRLLVL.

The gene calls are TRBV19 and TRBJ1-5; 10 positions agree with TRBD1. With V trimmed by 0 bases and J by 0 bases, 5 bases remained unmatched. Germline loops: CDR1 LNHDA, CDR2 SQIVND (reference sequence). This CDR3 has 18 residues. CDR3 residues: CASSIEGQGGYSNQPQHF. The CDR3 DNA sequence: TGTGCCAGTAGTATAGAAGGACAGGGGGGATATAGCAATCAGCCCCAGCATTTT. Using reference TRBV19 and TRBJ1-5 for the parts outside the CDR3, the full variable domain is DGGITQSPKYLFRKEGQNVTLSCEQNLNHDAMYWYRQDPGQGLRLIYYSQIVNDFQKGDIAEGYSVSREKKESFPLTVTSAQKNPTAFYLCASSIEGQGGYSNQPQHFGDGTRLSIL.

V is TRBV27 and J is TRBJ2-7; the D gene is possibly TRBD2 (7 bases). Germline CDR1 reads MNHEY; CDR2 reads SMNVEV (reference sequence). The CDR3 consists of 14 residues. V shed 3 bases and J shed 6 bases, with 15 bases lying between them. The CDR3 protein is CASSLSKGGGEQYF. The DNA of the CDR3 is TGTGCCAGCAGTTTGTCCAAGGGGGGGGGCGAGCAGTACTTC.

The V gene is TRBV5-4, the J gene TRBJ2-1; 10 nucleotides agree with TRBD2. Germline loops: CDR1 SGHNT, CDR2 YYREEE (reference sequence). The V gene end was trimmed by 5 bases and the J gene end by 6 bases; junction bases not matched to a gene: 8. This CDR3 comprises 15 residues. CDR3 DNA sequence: TGTGCCAGCAGTCTTAGCGGGGGGAGATCCAATGAGCAGTTCTTC. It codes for CASSLSGGRSNEQFF.

The CDR3, as DNA: TGCGCCAGCAGCCAAGAATCTAGGACTAGCATTTACAATGAGCAGTTCTTC. Translating it yields CASSQESRTSIYNEQFF. This chain links TRBV4-1 with TRBJ2-1; the match to TRBD2 covers 8 bases. Looked up from germline, CDR1 is MGHRA and CDR2 is YSYEKL. V trimming: 0 bases; J trimming: 4 bases; junction bases outside the gene matches: 8. The CDR3 covers 17 residues.

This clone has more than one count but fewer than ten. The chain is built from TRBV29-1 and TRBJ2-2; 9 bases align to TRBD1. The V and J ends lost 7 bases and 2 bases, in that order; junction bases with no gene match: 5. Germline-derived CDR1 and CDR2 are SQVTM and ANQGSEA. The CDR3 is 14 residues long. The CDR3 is CSAVGQGNTGELFF. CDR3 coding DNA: TGCAGCGCTGTGGGACAGGGAAACACCGGGGAGCTGTTTTTT.

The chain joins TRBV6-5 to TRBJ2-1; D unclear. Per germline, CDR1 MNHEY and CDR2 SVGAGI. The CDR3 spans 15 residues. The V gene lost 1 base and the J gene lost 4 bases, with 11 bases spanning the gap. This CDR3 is CASSYFGTEYNEQFF. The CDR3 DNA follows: TGTGCCAGCAGTTACTTCGGAACAGAATACAATGAGCAGTTCTTC.

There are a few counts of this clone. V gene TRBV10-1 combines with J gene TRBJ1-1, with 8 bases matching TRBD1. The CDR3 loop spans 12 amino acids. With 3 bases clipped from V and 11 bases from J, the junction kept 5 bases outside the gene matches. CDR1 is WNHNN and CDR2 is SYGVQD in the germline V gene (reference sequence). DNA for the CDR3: TGCGCCAGCAGTGAAACTGACAGGGGTGCTTTCTTT. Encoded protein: CASSETDRGAFF.

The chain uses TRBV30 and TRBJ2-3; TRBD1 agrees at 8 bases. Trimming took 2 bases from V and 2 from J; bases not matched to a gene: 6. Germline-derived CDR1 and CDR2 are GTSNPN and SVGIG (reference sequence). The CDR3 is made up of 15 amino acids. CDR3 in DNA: TGTGCCTGGAGTCTGACAGGGGCCTCCACAGATACGCAGTATTTT. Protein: CAWSLTGASTDTQYF.

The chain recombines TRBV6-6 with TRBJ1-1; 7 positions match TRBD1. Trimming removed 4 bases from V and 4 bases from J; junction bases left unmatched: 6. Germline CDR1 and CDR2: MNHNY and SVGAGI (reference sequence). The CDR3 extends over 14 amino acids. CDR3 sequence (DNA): TGTGCCAGCAGTTGGGGGGACAGTGGCACTGAAGCTTTCTTT. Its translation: CASSWGDSGTEAFF.

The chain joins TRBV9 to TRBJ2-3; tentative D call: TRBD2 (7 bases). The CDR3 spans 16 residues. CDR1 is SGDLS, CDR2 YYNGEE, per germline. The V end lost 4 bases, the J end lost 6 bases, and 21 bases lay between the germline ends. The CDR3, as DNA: TGTGCCAGCAGCTTCCGGTGGGGGGGGCAGGAGGATACGCAGTATTTT. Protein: CASSFRWGGQEDTQYF. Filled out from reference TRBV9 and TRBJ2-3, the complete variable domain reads DSGVTQTPKHLITATGQRVTLRCSPRSGDLSVYWYQQSLDQGLQFLIQYYNGEERAKGNILERFSAQQFPDLHSELNLSSLELGDSALYFCASSFRWGGQEDTQYFGPGTRLTVL.

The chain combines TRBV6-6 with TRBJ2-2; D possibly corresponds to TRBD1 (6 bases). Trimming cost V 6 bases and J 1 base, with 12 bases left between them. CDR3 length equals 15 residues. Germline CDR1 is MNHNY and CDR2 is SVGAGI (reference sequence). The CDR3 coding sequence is TGTGCCAGCAGGAGCCAGGGGAGGAACACCGGGGAGCTGTTTTTT. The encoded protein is CASRSQGRNTGELFF.

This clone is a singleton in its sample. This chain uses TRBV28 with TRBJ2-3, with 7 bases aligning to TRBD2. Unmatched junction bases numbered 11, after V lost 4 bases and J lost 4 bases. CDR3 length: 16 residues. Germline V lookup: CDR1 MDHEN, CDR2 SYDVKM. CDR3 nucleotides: TGTGCCAGCAGTTACAATCCTCGTCTAGCGGCAGATACGCAGTATTTT. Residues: CASSYNPRLAADTQYF. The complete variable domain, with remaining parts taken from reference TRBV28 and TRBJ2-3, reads DVKVTQSSRYLVKRTGEKVFLECVQDMDHENMFWYRQDPGLGLRLIYFSYDVKMKEKGDIPEGYSVSREKKERFSLILESASTNQTSMYLCASSYNPRLAADTQYFGPGTRLTVL.

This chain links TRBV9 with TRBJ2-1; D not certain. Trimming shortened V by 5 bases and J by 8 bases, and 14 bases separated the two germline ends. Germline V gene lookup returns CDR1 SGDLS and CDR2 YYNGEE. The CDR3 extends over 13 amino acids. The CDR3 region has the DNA TGTGCCAGCAGTAGTACGACATCGGATGAGCAGTTCTTC. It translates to CASSSTTSDEQFF. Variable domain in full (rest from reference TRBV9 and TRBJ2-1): DSGVTQTPKHLITATGQRVTLRCSPRSGDLSVYWYQQSLDQGLQFLIQYYNGEERAKGNILERFSAQQFPDLHSELNLSSLELGDSALYFCASSSTTSDEQFFGPGTRLTVL.

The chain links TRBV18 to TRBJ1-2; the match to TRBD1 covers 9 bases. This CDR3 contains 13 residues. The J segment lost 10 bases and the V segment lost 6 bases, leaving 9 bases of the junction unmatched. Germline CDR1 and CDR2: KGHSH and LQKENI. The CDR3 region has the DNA TGTGCCAGCTCTCCCGGGACAGGGATTGACTACACCTTC. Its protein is CASSPGTGIDYTF.

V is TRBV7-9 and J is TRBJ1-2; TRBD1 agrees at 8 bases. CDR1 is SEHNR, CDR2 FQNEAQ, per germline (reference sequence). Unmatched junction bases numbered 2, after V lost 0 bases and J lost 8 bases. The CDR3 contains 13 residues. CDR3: CASSLAQGAGYTF. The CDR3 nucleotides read TGTGCCAGCAGCTTAGCGCAGGGGGCCGGCTACACCTTC. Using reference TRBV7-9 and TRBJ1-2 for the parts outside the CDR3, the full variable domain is DTGVSQNPRHKITKRGQNVTFRCDPISEHNRLYWYRQTLGQGPEFLTYFQNEAQLEKSRLLSDRFSAERPKGSFSTLEIQRTEQGDSAMYLCASSLAQGAGYTFGSGTRLTVV.

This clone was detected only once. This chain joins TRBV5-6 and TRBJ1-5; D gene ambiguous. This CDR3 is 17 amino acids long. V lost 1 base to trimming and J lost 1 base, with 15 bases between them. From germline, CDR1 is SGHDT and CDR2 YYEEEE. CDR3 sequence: CASSLYGGPVSNQPQHF. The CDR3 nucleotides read TGTGCCAGCAGCTTGTATGGAGGGCCGGTCAGCAATCAGCCCCAGCATTTT.

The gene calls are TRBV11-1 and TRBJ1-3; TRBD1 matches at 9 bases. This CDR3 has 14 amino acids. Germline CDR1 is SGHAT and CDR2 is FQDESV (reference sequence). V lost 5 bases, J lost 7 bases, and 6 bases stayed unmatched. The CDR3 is CASSRDRAVNTIYF. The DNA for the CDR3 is TGTGCCAGCAGCCGGGACAGGGCGGTTAACACCATATATTTT.

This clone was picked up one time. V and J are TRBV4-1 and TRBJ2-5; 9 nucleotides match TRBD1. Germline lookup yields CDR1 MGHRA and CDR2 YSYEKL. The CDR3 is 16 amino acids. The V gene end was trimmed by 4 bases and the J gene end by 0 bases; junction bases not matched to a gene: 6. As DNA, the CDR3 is TGCGCCAGCAGCCCTACTCGACAGGGGGACCAAGAGACCCAGTACTTC. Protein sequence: CASSPTRQGDQETQYF.

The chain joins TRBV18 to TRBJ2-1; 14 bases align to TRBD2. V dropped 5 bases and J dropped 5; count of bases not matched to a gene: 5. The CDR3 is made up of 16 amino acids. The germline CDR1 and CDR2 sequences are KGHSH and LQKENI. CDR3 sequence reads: CASSGGLAGGNNEQFF. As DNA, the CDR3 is TGTGCCAGCTCAGGTGGACTAGCGGGAGGAAACAATGAGCAGTTCTTC.

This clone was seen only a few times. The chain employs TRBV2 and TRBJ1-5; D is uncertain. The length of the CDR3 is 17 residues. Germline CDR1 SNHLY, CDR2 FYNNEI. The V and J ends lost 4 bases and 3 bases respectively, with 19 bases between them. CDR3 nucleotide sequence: TGTGCCAGCAGTGGTCCGCAGGAGGTGCTGCTCAATCAGCCCCAGCATTTT. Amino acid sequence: CASSGPQEVLLNQPQHF.

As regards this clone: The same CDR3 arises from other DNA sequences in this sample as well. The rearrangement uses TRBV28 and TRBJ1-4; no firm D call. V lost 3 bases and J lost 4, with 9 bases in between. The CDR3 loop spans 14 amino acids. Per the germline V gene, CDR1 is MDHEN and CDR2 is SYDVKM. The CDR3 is CASSLAGFNEKLFF. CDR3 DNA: TGTGCCAGCAGTTTGGCAGGCTTTAATGAAAAACTGTTTTTT.